This passage covers 25 T cell receptor beta chains from one sample sequenced in a study of T-cell reconstitution after alpha-beta-depleted transplantation in children. Using unique molecular identifiers, the investigators prepared the TCRbeta library. Each CDR3 protein gets one entry after TCRdb re-called the PCR reads with MiXCR. The data contain 550,000 to 800,000 distinct CDR3 sequences, approximately 14% of them singletons. This specimen was PBMCs, taken before TCRalphabeta/CD19-depleted stem cell transplant. The receptors were gathered from a girl aged 2 to 9 with congenital amegakaryocytic thrombocytopenia, due to receive a stem cell transplant.

The chain recombines TRBV20-1 with TRBJ2-5; no clear D gene. Trimming took off 6 bases at V and 5 bases at J, with 16 bases between the two ends. The V gene's germline CDR1 is DFQATT and CDR2 SNEGSKA (reference sequence). This CDR3 has 13 amino acids. CDR3 sequence reads: CSAEASGRETQYF. CDR3 sequence (DNA): TGCAGTGCAGAAGCGTCGGGCAGGGAGACCCAGTACTTC.

This clonotype was picked up many times. The V and J genes are TRBV20-1 and TRBJ2-5; no firm D call. The CDR3 loop spans 11 amino acids. Between the trimmed V and J ends, which lost 4 bases and 5 bases, there was a span of 8 bases. Looked up from germline, CDR1 is DFQATT and CDR2 is SNEGSKA (reference sequence). CDR3 loop: CSAKTEETQYF. The CDR3 coding sequence is TGCAGTGCTAAGACGGAGGAGACCCAGTACTTC.

This clonotype was detected only a few times. The J gene is TRBJ2-3, the V gene TRBV5-1; 7 bases align to TRBD2. Germline CDR1 reads SGHRS; CDR2 reads YFSETQ. V lost 2 bases and J lost 0; bases outside the gene matches: 6. The CDR3 is made up of 16 amino acids. CDR3 coding DNA: TGCGCCAGCAGCTTACTGACTAGCCGTAGCACAGATACGCAGTATTTT. Residues: CASSLLTSRSTDTQYF.

This clonotype has ten or more counts. The chain couples TRBV10-3 to TRBJ2-3; D is perhaps TRBD1 (6 bases). Deletions cut 7 bases from V and 2 bases from J, with 16 bases between. CDR1 and CDR2 from the germline V gene are ENHRY and SYGVKD. This CDR3 region has 15 residues. The CDR3 sequence: CAINPGHKATDTQYF. In DNA form, the CDR3 reads TGTGCCATCAATCCGGGACACAAAGCCACAGATACGCAGTATTTT.

This clonotype came up many times. This chain links TRBV12-3 or TRBV12-4 with TRBJ2-7; D perhaps matches TRBD1 (5 bases). V was cut by 6 bases and J by 7 bases, with 7 bases left in between. CDR3 length: 10 residues. CDR3: CASRRTEQYF. CDR3 nucleotide sequence: TGTGCCAGCAGGCGGACAGAGCAGTACTTC.

On this clonotype itself: This may come from a read error, since a much larger clone is one base off. V gene TRBV6-6 combines with J gene TRBJ1-3; unclear D gene. Germline-derived CDR1 and CDR2 are MNHNY and SVGAGI (reference sequence). The CDR3 length is 13 residues. The CDR3 nucleotides read TGTGCCAGCAGTTATATCGCGTCGGCTTCGGTAGAATTT. Translation gives CASSYIASASVEF.

This clonotype was seen only a few times. The chain is built from TRBV15 and TRBJ2-5; 10 nucleotides agree with TRBD2. Germline values: CDR1 LNHNV, CDR2 YYDKDF (reference sequence). J gave up 5 bases and V 3 bases, and 6 bases lay outside the gene matches. The CDR3 sequence is 15 residues long. Here the CDR3 DNA reads TGTGCCACCAGCAGCGGACTAGCGGTGTGGGAGACCCAGTACTTC. Translation: CATSSGLAVWETQYF.

V usage is TRBV5-1 and J usage is TRBJ1-4; 7 bases align to TRBD1. The CDR3 contains 15 residues. Germline loops: CDR1 SGHRS, CDR2 YFSETQ. The V and J ends lost 1 base and 2 bases, in that order; junction bases with no gene match: 2. The CDR3 nucleotides read TGCGCCAGCAGCTTGTGGGGACAGACTAATGAAAAACTGTTTTTT. Translating it yields CASSLWGQTNEKLFF.

This clonotype has just a few counts. The rearrangement uses TRBV5-6 and TRBJ2-1; no clear D. Germline V CDR1 and CDR2: SGHDT, YYEEEE. CDR3 size: 17 residues. V shed 4 bases and J shed 8 bases, with 25 bases lying between them. CDR3 sequence reads: CASSTLEGRWGVDEQFF. The CDR3 nucleotides read TGTGCCAGCAGCACACTGGAAGGACGTTGGGGTGTGGATGAGCAGTTCTTC.

This clonotype has ten or more counts. J is TRBJ2-1 and V is TRBV7-6, with D possibly called TRBD1 or TRBD2 (6 bases each). V was shortened by 4 bases and J by 6 bases, with 22 bases between the two germline ends. Per germline, CDR1 SGHVS and CDR2 FNYEAQ. The CDR3 is 17 amino acids. The CDR3 protein is CASSSQPVSKGGNEQFF. For the CDR3, the DNA is TGTGCCAGCAGCTCCCAACCAGTATCAAAGGGGGGCAATGAGCAGTTCTTC. The full variable domain, its missing parts supplied by reference TRBV7-6 and TRBJ2-1, is GAGVSQSPRYKVTKRGQDVALRCDPISGHVSLYWYRQALGQGPEFLTYFNYEAQQDKSGLPNDRFSAERPEGSISTLTIQRTEQRDSAMYRCASSSQPVSKGGNEQFFGPGTRLTVL.

This clonotype has only a few counts. The chain is built from TRBV27 and TRBJ1-2, with TRBD1 matching 9 bases. Germline V gives CDR1 MNHEY, CDR2 SMNVEV (reference sequence). The V gene end was trimmed by 5 bases and the J gene end by 6 bases; junction bases not matched to a gene: 16. This CDR3 is 17 amino acids long. The CDR3 here is CASSDGVTGQGWDGYTF. As DNA, the CDR3 is TGTGCCAGCAGTGACGGGGTAACGGGACAGGGATGGGATGGCTACACCTTC.

This clonotype was seen only a few times. The rearrangement uses TRBV19 and TRBJ2-6; tentatively, D is TRBD2 (6 bases). CDR3 length equals 15 residues. The ends were cut back, 3 bases at V and 1 base at J, with 7 bases in the middle. Germline assignment: CDR1 LNHDA and CDR2 SQIVND (reference sequence). CDR3 residues: CASSIGGSGANVLTF. The CDR3, as DNA: TGTGCCAGTAGTATTGGGGGGTCTGGGGCCAACGTCCTGACTTTC.

This clonotype was recorded at least ten times. This chain connects TRBV4-2 to TRBJ2-3; D call uncertain. Germline assignment: CDR1 LGHNA and CDR2 YNFKEQ. The CDR3 sequence is 16 residues long. V was trimmed by 1 base and J by 3 bases, leaving 14 bases between them. Here the CDR3 reads CASSQVSQRATDTQYF. CDR3 nucleotides: TGTGCCAGCAGCCAAGTTTCACAGCGAGCTACAGATACGCAGTATTTT.

The chain employs TRBV20-1 and TRBJ1-2; D is unresolved. Germline CDR1 and CDR2: DFQATT and SNEGSKA (reference sequence). This CDR3 region has 15 residues. V shed 6 bases and J shed 5 bases, with 22 bases lying between them. CDR3 sequence: CSADSPERTGYGYTF. DNA of the CDR3: TGCAGTGCCGACTCTCCGGAGAGGACCGGGTATGGCTACACCTTC.

This clonotype appeared a few times. The rearrangement uses TRBV20-1 and TRBJ1-2; D ambiguous. Germline V lookup: CDR1 DFQATT, CDR2 SNEGSKA (reference sequence). Trimming pared 3 bases from V and 0 bases from J, leaving 8 bases between. The CDR3 totals 13 residues. CDR3 amino acids: CSASPISNYGYTF. DNA for the CDR3: TGCAGTGCTAGCCCCATATCTAACTATGGCTACACCTTC.

V is TRBV4-2 and J is TRBJ2-1, with a tentative D call TRBD1 (6 bases). The CDR3 runs to 13 residues. Germline V gene lookup returns CDR1 LGHNA and CDR2 YNFKEQ. V was cut by 4 bases and J by 15 bases, with 19 bases left in between. CDR3 loop: CASSPLGCRGRFF. The CDR3 DNA sequence: TGTGCCAGCAGCCCTCTTGGATGCAGGGGCCGGTTCTTC.

This clonotype was seen only a few times. V and J are TRBV29-1 and TRBJ2-1; D possibly corresponds to TRBD2 (6 bases). V was clipped by 1 base and J by 10 bases, with 11 bases between them. This CDR3 has 12 residues. In germline, CDR1 is SQVTM, CDR2 ANQGSEA. DNA for the CDR3: TGCAGCGTTGAAGCTAGCGTACTAGAGCAGTTCTTC. It encodes CSVEASVLEQFF.

This clonotype occurred a few times. The V gene is TRBV5-1, the J gene TRBJ2-7; D is possibly TRBD1 or TRBD2 (5 bases each). This CDR3 comprises 14 residues. Trimming left V 4 bases short and J 3 bases short, with 14 bases between. CDR1 SGHRS and CDR2 YFSETQ come from the germline V gene. DNA for the CDR3: TGCGCCAGCAGCCAACAGGTTGGAGGCTACGAGCAGTACTTC. Translated, it gives CASSQQVGGYEQYF. Full variable domain (remainder filled in from reference TRBV5-1 and TRBJ2-7): KAGVTQTPRYLIKTRGQQVTLSCSPISGHRSVSWYQQTPGQGLQFLFEYFSETQRNKGNFPGRFSGRQFSNSRSEMNVSTLELGDSALYLCASSQQVGGYEQYFGPGTRLTVT.

This clonotype was seen a few times. The V gene is TRBV7-2, the J gene TRBJ1-5, with D possibly being TRBD1 (6 bases). CDR3 length: 14 residues. The ends were cut back, 9 bases at V and 3 bases at J, with 15 bases in the middle. CDR1 is SGHTA, CDR2 FQGNSA, per germline. CDR3 region: CASTVEGHNQPQHF. DNA for the CDR3: TGTGCCAGTACGGTCGAGGGACACAATCAGCCCCAGCATTTT.

The table lists this clonotype with many counts. The chain joins TRBV6-5 to TRBJ1-6; D unresolved. V shed 0 bases and J shed 4 bases, with 7 bases lying between them. From germline, CDR1 is MNHEY and CDR2 SVGAGI. This CDR3 has 15 residues. CDR3 in amino acids: CASSYSTDYNSPLHF. The CDR3 coding sequence is TGTGCCAGCAGTTACTCGACGGATTATAATTCACCCCTCCACTTT.

This clonotype was seen a few times. Here the CDR3 reads CASSPTLAGGRWGELFF. CDR3 in DNA: TGTGCCAGCAGCCCAACTCTCGCGGGAGGGCGATGGGGGGAGCTGTTTTTT. The genes are TRBV3-1 and TRBJ2-2, with 9 bases aligning to TRBD2. V was pared by 4 bases and J by 8 bases, with 14 bases of the junction left unmatched. Germline lookup yields CDR1 LGHDT and CDR2 YNNKEL (reference sequence). The CDR3 covers 17 residues.

The chain is built from TRBV7-9 and TRBJ2-4, with D maybe TRBD1 (6 bases). The V gene lost 1 base and the J gene lost 5 bases, with 18 bases spanning the gap. Per germline, CDR1 SEHNR and CDR2 FQNEAQ (reference sequence). The CDR3 contains 17 residues. The CDR3: CASSLDVVAGAENIQYF. CDR3 in DNA: TGTGCCAGCAGCTTAGACGTGGTGGCAGGGGCGGAAAACATTCAGTACTTC.

This sequence joins TRBV10-3 and TRBJ2-3; 10 bases align to TRBD2. CDR1 is ENHRY and CDR2 is SYGVKD in the germline V gene. The CDR3 has 14 residues. V was clipped by 9 bases and J by 5 bases; unmatched bases: 8. The CDR3 bases are TGTGCCATTCGAAGCGGGAGGGCCGGAGATACGCAGTATTTT. Translated: CAIRSGRAGDTQYF.

This clonotype was picked up many times. The chain carries TRBV6-4 and TRBJ1-2, with 7 bases matching TRBD1. In germline, CDR1 is MRHNA, CDR2 SNTAGT. The CDR3 is made up of 15 amino acids. The trim removed 2 bases at V and 2 bases at J, leaving 5 bases unmatched. CDR3 protein: CASSDGTADNYGYTF. As DNA, the CDR3 is TGTGCCAGCAGTGACGGGACAGCCGACAACTATGGCTACACCTTC.

This clonotype turned up a few times. The V gene is TRBV5-1, the J gene TRBJ2-1; 12 bases are a match to TRBD2. Unmatched junction bases numbered 9, after V lost 3 bases and J lost 8 bases. Germline CDR1 and CDR2: SGHRS and YFSETQ. There are 16 residues in the CDR3. CDR3 region: CASSSPTSGRWDEQFF. DNA for the CDR3: TGCGCCAGCAGCTCGCCGACTAGCGGGAGATGGGATGAGCAGTTCTTC.